The 18 T cell receptor beta chains below come from one sample, sequenced in a study of T cells in Graves' hyperthyroidism and ophthalmopathy. Amplified TCR beta CDR3 regions derived from RNA transcripts. Initially, a first-round RT-PCR of the TCR CDR3 employed the HTBI primer set. TCRdb reprocessed the multiplex PCR reads with MiXCR, giving one entry per CDR3 protein. The sample yields fewer than 800,000 distinct CDR3 sequences, 16% seen once. Sequencing used blood. The receptors here all came from a man younger than 35 with Graves' hyperthyroidism.

This sequence joins TRBV7-3 and TRBJ2-1; 7 nucleotides agree with TRBD2. The CDR3 runs 14 residues. Germline loops: CDR1 SGHTA, CDR2 FQGTGA. J gave up 7 bases and V 5 bases, and 8 bases lay outside the gene matches. CDR3 in amino acids: CASSQLSSGNEQFF. The DNA of the CDR3 is TGTGCCAGCAGCCAACTTTCTAGCGGAAATGAGCAGTTCTTC. Filled out from reference TRBV7-3 and TRBJ2-1, the complete variable domain reads GAGVSQTPSNKVTEKGKYVELRCDPISGHTALYWYRQSLGQGPEFLIYFQGTGAADDSGLPNDRFFAVRPEGSVSTLKIQRTERGDSAVYLCASSQLSSGNEQFFGPGTRLTVL.

Many counts were recorded for this clonotype. V and J are TRBV28 and TRBJ2-5; perhaps TRBD1 as D (6 bases). Germline assignment: CDR1 MDHEN and CDR2 SYDVKM. This CDR3 has 16 amino acids. V lost 3 bases and J 5 bases, leaving 19 bases between the germline ends. CDR3 residues: CASSFLDDRSGETQYF. CDR3 DNA: TGTGCCAGCAGTTTCCTGGACGACAGGTCGGGGGAGACCCAGTACTTC.

This clonotype was counted between two and nine times. The chain employs TRBV5-1 and TRBJ2-3; a possible D gene is TRBD2 (5 bases). Per germline, CDR1 SGHRS and CDR2 YFSETQ. V gave up 0 bases and J gave up 0 bases, with 8 bases separating them. The CDR3 loop spans 15 amino acids. The DNA for the CDR3 is TGCGCCAGCAGCTTGGGAGGGTATAGCACAGATACGCAGTATTTT. This sequence encodes CASSLGGYSTDTQYF.

This clonotype was detected only once. A much larger clone is a single base away; this may be a read error. This sequence joins TRBV20-1 and TRBJ2-5; D remains ambiguous. The CDR3 covers 14 residues. Per germline, CDR1 DFQATT and CDR2 SNEGSKA (reference sequence). The CDR3 nucleotides are TGCAGTGCGCCCCTCGGCGGAAACCAAGGGACCCAGTACTTC. Amino acid sequence: CSAPLGGNQGTQYF.

V usage is TRBV28 and J usage is TRBJ2-7, with 8 bases matching TRBD1. Unmatched junction bases numbered 8, after V lost 8 bases and J lost 5 bases. The CDR3 length is 13 residues. Germline loops: CDR1 MDHEN, CDR2 SYDVKM. For the CDR3, the DNA is TGTGCCAGCCGACAGGGGATCAGAGACGAGCAGTACTTC. Translation gives CASRQGIRDEQYF.

This clonotype was detected ten times or more. This chain joins TRBV5-5 and TRBJ1-1, with 8 bases lining up with TRBD1. The V gene's germline CDR1 is SGHKS and CDR2 YYEKEE (reference sequence). The CDR3 covers 15 residues. V was clipped by 0 bases and J by 10 bases; unmatched bases: 11. This chain's CDR3 is CASSLASRTGFGAFF. CDR3 DNA: TGTGCCAGCAGCTTGGCGTCTCGGACAGGGTTCGGAGCTTTCTTT.

This chain joins TRBV5-8 and TRBJ2-2, with D perhaps matching TRBD1 or TRBD2 (5 bases each). The CDR3 contains 16 residues. With 5 bases removed from V and 5 bases from J, the gap between germline ends came to 19 bases. CDR1 and CDR2 (germline): SGHTS, YDEGEE. CDR3 region: CASSPATGTATGELFF. The CDR3 DNA is TGTGCCAGCAGTCCTGCGACGGGGACGGCTACCGGGGAGCTGTTTTTT.

This clonotype has just a few counts. V and J are TRBV5-1 and TRBJ2-5; 10 positions match TRBD1. This CDR3 has 15 amino acids. Per germline, CDR1 SGHRS and CDR2 YFSETQ. V was clipped by 1 base and J by 5 bases; unmatched bases: 5. CDR3 protein: CASSLQGTGEETQYF. The CDR3 coding sequence is TGCGCCAGCAGCTTGCAAGGGACAGGGGAGGAGACCCAGTACTTC.

This clonotype was counted many times. This chain links TRBV2 with TRBJ2-3; 9 bases map to TRBD2. There are 13 residues in the CDR3. The germline V gene has CDR1 SNHLY and CDR2 FYNNEI. V shed 11 bases, J shed 3 bases, and the junction held 6 bases outside the gene matches. The CDR3 DNA reads as TGTGCCGGTATAGCGGGAGCGACAGATACGCAGTATTTT. Translation: CAGIAGATDTQYF. Full variable domain (missing parts from reference TRBV2 and TRBJ2-3): EPEVTQTPSHQVTQMGQEVILRCVPISNHLYFYWYRQILGQKVEFLVSFYNNEISEKSEIFDDQFSVERPDGSNFTLKIRSTKLEDSAMYFCAGIAGATDTQYFGPGTRLTVL.

The chain links TRBV19 to TRBJ1-2; a weak D match, TRBD1 (5 bases). V lost 6 bases and J 5 bases, leaving 13 bases between the germline ends. Germline values: CDR1 LNHDA, CDR2 SQIVND (reference sequence). This CDR3 has 13 residues. CDR3 DNA: TGTGCCAGTAGGCCCGTGGGGGGGTATGGCTACACCTTC. This translates into CASRPVGGYGYTF.

This chain's CDR3 is CASSLTFGNTEAFF. CDR3 DNA: TGTGCCAGCAGCTTAACGTTCGGAAACACTGAAGCTTTCTTT. This chain joins TRBV7-3 and TRBJ1-1; D is unclear. The CDR3 has 14 amino acids. Germline-derived CDR1 and CDR2 are SGHTA and FQGTGA. Trimming stripped 0 bases from V and 2 bases from J, with 7 bases between.

This clonotype has a handful of counts. The chain combines TRBV6-2 or TRBV6-3 with TRBJ2-7; 7 bases match TRBD2. The junction had 11 bases not matched to a gene; V was cut back by 5 bases and J by 4 bases. The CDR3 sequence is 15 residues long. Germline V gene sequence: CDR1 MNHEY, CDR2 SVGEGT. In DNA form, the CDR3 reads TGTGCCAGCAGTAACTTGCGGGAGTACAGTTACGAGCAGTACTTC. Translated: CASSNLREYSYEQYF.

This clonotype was counted many times. The V gene is TRBV6-2 or TRBV6-3, the J gene TRBJ2-7, with D unclear. CDR3 length equals 16 residues. V was shortened by 5 bases and J by 1 base, with 18 bases between the two germline ends. The germline CDR1 and CDR2 sequences are MNHEY and SVGEGT. CDR3 in amino acids: CASSPPPERPSYEQYF. CDR3 nucleotides: TGTGCCAGCAGTCCACCCCCTGAGCGCCCTTCCTACGAGCAGTACTTC.

This clonotype was recorded many times. This chain uses TRBV4-2 with TRBJ2-7, with 7 bases that match TRBD1. CDR3 length equals 15 residues. V lost 0 bases to trimming and J lost 6 bases; unmatched junction nucleotides: 8. The germline gives CDR1 LGHNA, CDR2 YNFKEQ. The CDR3, as DNA: TGTGCCAGCAGCCAAGATCGACAGGGACGGGGCGAGCAGTACTTC. Its translation: CASSQDRQGRGEQYF.

This clonotype was picked up many times. V gene TRBV2 combines with J gene TRBJ2-5; 11 positions agree with TRBD1. Unmatched junction bases numbered 12, after V lost 5 bases and J lost 4 bases. The CDR3 is 17 residues long. Germline CDR1 and CDR2: SNHLY and FYNNEI. The CDR3 DNA reads TGTGCCAGCAGTTACCGGGACAGGGGGAAGATGGGAGAGACCCAGTACTTC. Residues: CASSYRDRGKMGETQYF.

This clonotype was seen repeatedly, ten times or more. This sequence joins TRBV6-1 and TRBJ2-3; 8 nucleotides match TRBD1. In germline, CDR1 is MNHNS, CDR2 SASEGT. CDR3 length: 15 amino acids. J gave up 1 base and V 7 bases, and 7 bases lay outside the gene matches. The CDR3 region has the DNA TGTGCCAGCAAACGGACAGGGTTTGGCACAGATACGCAGTATTTT. It specifies CASKRTGFGTDTQYF.

This clonotype was counted many times. V and J are TRBV28 and TRBJ2-7; D might be TRBD2 (5 bases). CDR1 is MDHEN, CDR2 SYDVKM, per germline. This CDR3 is 14 amino acids long. Trimming removed 6 bases at V and 4 bases at J, with 16 bases between. CDR3 nucleotide sequence: TGTGCCAGCAGGACGACGGGAAACCGATACGAGCAGTACTTC. Translated: CASRTTGNRYEQYF.

This clonotype was detected ten times or more. The chain is built from TRBV11-3 and TRBJ2-1; TRBD2 is a possible D gene (5 bases). V was pared by 0 bases and J by 5 bases, with 17 bases between. CDR3 length: 17 residues. Germline lookup yields CDR1 SGHNT and CDR2 YENEEA. The CDR3, as DNA: TGTGCCAGCAGCTTAGATTTGCTTGGAGGCGCAGACAATGAGCAGTTCTTC. It is translated as CASSLDLLGGADNEQFF. Full variable domain (rest looked up from reference TRBV11-3 and TRBJ2-1): EAGVVQSPRYKIIEKKQPVAFWCNPISGHNTLYWYLQNLGQGPELLIRYENEEAVDDSQLPKDRFSAERLKGVDSTLKIQPAELGDSAVYLCASSLDLLGGADNEQFFGPGTRLTVL.